Listed below are T cell receptor beta chains from one sample, sequenced in a study of blood T cells in healthy people across ages. Each CDR3 protein is one row after TCRdb ran MiXCR on the 5' RACE reads. In the table there are some 1,000,000 distinct CDR3 sequences, 20% to 25% of which are singletons. The same data also contributed to another study, on T cells of mothers and their children.

The sequencing input was blood. These receptors all come from a girl aged 2-9 years in good health. Each CDR3 is given with its conserved first and last residue. Each record gives: J gene, clone size, V gene, D gene, CDR3 length, CDR3 DNA, CDR3 protein. D genes are given only for firm matches. Size values are once, few and many counts, or a class for expanded clones, and some rows have none.

j_gene: TRBJ2-1
abundance: many
v_gene: TRBV9
d_gene: NA
len: 14
CDR3nt: TGTGCCAGCAGCGGACGACTAGGTTTAGATGAGCAGTTCTTC
CDR3aa: CASSGRLGLDEQFF

j_gene: TRBJ2-5
abundance: NA
v_gene: TRBV3-1
d_gene: TRBD2
len: 16
CDR3nt: TGTGCCAGCAGCCAAGTGCTAGCGGGAGGAGGAGAGACCCAGTACTTC
CDR3aa: CASSQVLAGGGETQYF

j_gene: TRBJ2-6
abundance: NA
v_gene: TRBV18
d_gene: TRBD1
len: 16
CDR3nt: TGTGCCAGCTCAGGACAGGGTCCCTCTGGGGCCAACGTCCTGACTTTC
CDR3aa: CASSGQGPSGANVLTF

j_gene: TRBJ2-3
abundance: NA
v_gene: TRBV5-4
d_gene: NA
len: 16
CDR3nt: TGTGCCAGCTTCCGTTTGAGTGGGCTAGGCACAGATACGCAGTATTTT
CDR3aa: CASFRLSGLGTDTQYF

j_gene: TRBJ2-7
abundance: few
v_gene: TRBV20-1
d_gene: NA
len: 13
CDR3nt: TGCAGTGCTACCGACAGCGACCCCTACGAGCAGTACTTC
CDR3aa: CSATDSDPYEQYF

j_gene: TRBJ2-7
abundance: many
v_gene: TRBV24-1
d_gene: NA
len: 16
CDR3nt: TGTGCCACCAGTGAGTCCGACAGCATTCAGGGCTACGAGCAGTACTTC
CDR3aa: CATSESDSIQGYEQYF

j_gene: TRBJ2-1
abundance: NA
v_gene: TRBV7-3
d_gene: TRBD2
len: 17
CDR3nt: TGTGCCAGCAGCACTCCACGGGGGGGCCGAGACCCCAATGAGCAGTTCTTC
CDR3aa: CASSTPRGGRDPNEQFF

j_gene: TRBJ2-2
abundance: NA
v_gene: TRBV29-1
d_gene: NA
len: 13
CDR3nt: TGCAGCGTTGAAGAAGGTTCCTCCGGGGAGCTGTTTTTT
CDR3aa: CSVEEGSSGELFF

j_gene: TRBJ2-7
abundance: many
v_gene: TRBV27
d_gene: NA
len: 11
CDR3nt: TGTGCCAGCAGTTCACGGGACGAGCAGTACTTC
CDR3aa: CASSSRDEQYF

j_gene: TRBJ2-5
abundance: NA
v_gene: TRBV6-5
d_gene: NA
len: 14
CDR3nt: TGTGCCAGCAGTTACTCTTACAGCGGAGAGACCCAGTACTTC
CDR3aa: CASSYSYSGETQYF

j_gene: TRBJ2-1
abundance: NA
v_gene: TRBV29-1
d_gene: TRBD2
len: 20
CDR3nt: TGCAGCGTCCCGGCGGGGGTTTTAGCGGGAGGGATTCGCGACTACAATGAGCAGTTCTTC
CDR3aa: CSVPAGVLAGGIRDYNEQFF

j_gene: TRBJ2-1
abundance: NA
v_gene: TRBV21-1
d_gene: NA
len: 14
CDR3nt: TGTGCCAGCAGCAGGAGCCGTGTAGTATCTGAGCAGTTCTTC
CDR3aa: CASSRSRVVSEQFF

j_gene: TRBJ1-2
abundance: few
v_gene: TRBV29-1
d_gene: NA
len: 13
CDR3nt: TGCAGCGTTGGATCGGGGAGGGACTATGGCTACACCTTC
CDR3aa: CSVGSGRDYGYTF

j_gene: TRBJ2-1
abundance: NA
v_gene: TRBV5-1
d_gene: NA
len: 13
CDR3nt: TGCGCCAGCAGCTTGGACCCCCAGGGAGAGCAGTTCTTC
CDR3aa: CASSLDPQGEQFF

j_gene: TRBJ1-4
abundance: once
v_gene: TRBV6-5
d_gene: NA
len: 15
CDR3nt: TGTGCCAGCAGTCCCTTTTATTCCCAAAATGAAAAACTGTTTTTT
CDR3aa: CASSPFYSQNEKLFF

j_gene: TRBJ2-5
abundance: few
v_gene: TRBV29-1
d_gene: NA
len: 12
CDR3nt: TGCAGCGCTTCGCTAGCAGGAGAGACCCAGTACTTC
CDR3aa: CSASLAGETQYF

j_gene: TRBJ2-7
abundance: NA
v_gene: TRBV9
d_gene: NA
len: 13
CDR3nt: TGTGCCAGCAGCGCCCCGGCTAGCTACGAGCAGTACTTC
CDR3aa: CASSAPASYEQYF

j_gene: TRBJ2-5
abundance: NA
v_gene: TRBV3-1
d_gene: NA
len: 14
CDR3nt: TGTGCCAGCTGCCGAAACAGGGACCAAGAGACCCAGTACTTC
CDR3aa: CASCRNRDQETQYF

j_gene: TRBJ2-1
abundance: NA
v_gene: TRBV6-2/TRBV6-3
d_gene: NA
len: 15
CDR3nt: TGTGCCAGCAGGCGTGACAGCGTCCCATACAATGAGCAGTTCTTC
CDR3aa: CASRRDSVPYNEQFF

j_gene: TRBJ2-1
abundance: NA
v_gene: TRBV9
d_gene: NA
len: 16
CDR3nt: TGTGCCAGCAGCGTAGACCCGGGGAGCTCCTACAATGAGCAGTTCTTC
CDR3aa: CASSVDPGSSYNEQFF

j_gene: TRBJ2-5
abundance: NA
v_gene: TRBV13
d_gene: NA
len: 17
CDR3nt: TGTGCCAGCAGCTTGGGAGTAGACCAGGTTCCCCAAGAGACCCAGTACTTC
CDR3aa: CASSLGVDQVPQETQYF

j_gene: TRBJ2-7
abundance: few
v_gene: TRBV2
d_gene: TRBD1
len: 15
CDR3nt: TGTGCCAGCCTTCTTGTGCAGGGGGCAAGCTCTCAGCAGTACTTC
CDR3aa: CASLLVQGASSQQYF

j_gene: TRBJ2-7
abundance: NA
v_gene: TRBV20-1
d_gene: NA
len: 15
CDR3nt: TGCAGTGCTAGAGGAACAGGGGGGACTACCTACGAGCAGTACTTC
CDR3aa: CSARGTGGTTYEQYF

j_gene: TRBJ2-1
abundance: NA
v_gene: TRBV4-1
d_gene: NA
len: 15
CDR3nt: TGCGCCGGCAGCCAAGATGTAACCGTTGTGTATGAGCAGTTCTTC
CDR3aa: CAGSQDVTVVYEQFF

j_gene: TRBJ2-1
abundance: NA
v_gene: TRBV20-1
d_gene: NA
len: 12
CDR3nt: TGCAGTGCTCCCCGACTAGGCGATGAGCAGTTCTTC
CDR3aa: CSAPRLGDEQFF

j_gene: TRBJ2-3
abundance: few
v_gene: TRBV20-1
d_gene: TRBD2
len: 14
CDR3nt: TGCAGTGCCCGGGGGGATCAAGGTATCGATACGCAGTATTTT
CDR3aa: CSARGDQGIDTQYF

j_gene: TRBJ2-3
abundance: few
v_gene: TRBV29-1
d_gene: NA
len: 14
CDR3nt: TGCAGCGTTGGTCTAGGGGGGACCACAGATACGCAGTATTTT
CDR3aa: CSVGLGGTTDTQYF

j_gene: TRBJ1-2
abundance: NA
v_gene: TRBV7-9
d_gene: TRBD1
len: 15
CDR3nt: TGTGCCAGTAGCTTCTCCGGGACAGAGCCGTATGGCTACACCTTC
CDR3aa: CASSFSGTEPYGYTF

j_gene: TRBJ2-1
abundance: few
v_gene: TRBV20-1
d_gene: TRBD2
len: 14
CDR3nt: TGCAGTGCAACCCCGGGACTAGGATTTTCTGAGCAGTTCTTC
CDR3aa: CSATPGLGFSEQFF

j_gene: TRBJ1-1
abundance: few
v_gene: TRBV29-1
d_gene: NA
len: 13
CDR3nt: TGCAGCGTTGATAAGGCGTCAAGCACTGAAGCTTTCTTT
CDR3aa: CSVDKASSTEAFF

j_gene: TRBJ1-4
abundance: few
v_gene: TRBV9
d_gene: TRBD1
len: 16
CDR3nt: TGTGCCAGCAGCGTAGAAGGGGGACAGGTCCATGAAAAACTGTTTTTT
CDR3aa: CASSVEGGQVHEKLFF

j_gene: TRBJ1-1
abundance: NA
v_gene: TRBV20-1
d_gene: NA
len: 14
CDR3nt: TGCAGTGCTAGAGATAAAGAGAGGACAGTTGAAGCTTTCTTT
CDR3aa: CSARDKERTVEAFF

j_gene: TRBJ2-1
abundance: NA
v_gene: TRBV6-2/TRBV6-3
d_gene: TRBD1
len: 16
CDR3nt: TGTGCCAGCAGTCCTAACCGGGACAGGGTTTTCAATGAGCAGTTCTTC
CDR3aa: CASSPNRDRVFNEQFF

j_gene: TRBJ2-3
abundance: once
v_gene: TRBV2
d_gene: NA
len: 14
CDR3nt: TGTGCCAAAGGCAGGGGAGGTAGCACAGATACGCAGTATTTT
CDR3aa: CAKGRGGSTDTQYF

j_gene: TRBJ2-6
abundance: few
v_gene: TRBV12-3/TRBV12-4
d_gene: TRBD2
len: 18
CDR3nt: TGTGCCAGCAAACCGGGACTAGCGGGAGGCTCTGGGGCCAACGTCCTGACTTTC
CDR3aa: CASKPGLAGGSGANVLTF

j_gene: TRBJ2-5
abundance: few
v_gene: TRBV7-2
d_gene: TRBD2
len: 16
CDR3nt: TGTGCCAGCAGCGTCGGGACTAGCGGACAACAAGAGACCCAGTACTTC
CDR3aa: CASSVGTSGQQETQYF

j_gene: TRBJ2-1
abundance: few
v_gene: TRBV6-5
d_gene: TRBD2
len: 15
CDR3nt: TGTGCCAGCAGTCGTATTAGCGGGGCTAACAATGAGCAGTTCTTC
CDR3aa: CASSRISGANNEQFF

j_gene: TRBJ1-5
abundance: NA
v_gene: TRBV7-2
d_gene: TRBD1
len: 14
CDR3nt: TGTGCCAGCAGCTCGACAGGGAACAATCAGCCCCAGCATTTT
CDR3aa: CASSSTGNNQPQHF

j_gene: TRBJ2-7
abundance: NA
v_gene: TRBV4-3
d_gene: TRBD1
len: 15
CDR3nt: TGCGCCAGCAGCCAGCGACAGGGAGCTCTGTACGAGCAGTACTTC
CDR3aa: CASSQRQGALYEQYF

j_gene: TRBJ2-1
abundance: NA
v_gene: TRBV6-2/TRBV6-3
d_gene: TRBD2
len: 11
CDR3nt: TGTGCCAGCGAACTAGCGGGGACTCAGTTCTTC
CDR3aa: CASELAGTQFF

j_gene: TRBJ2-3
abundance: NA
v_gene: TRBV4-3
d_gene: NA
len: 17
CDR3nt: TGCGCCAGCAGCCTCTCAGACTCGCAGATCAGCACAGATACGCAGTATTTT
CDR3aa: CASSLSDSQISTDTQYF

j_gene: TRBJ2-3
abundance: NA
v_gene: TRBV9
d_gene: TRBD1
len: 18
CDR3nt: TGTGCCAGCAGCGCCAACCGGGGACAGGATCCGGTGGGAGATACGCAGTATTTT
CDR3aa: CASSANRGQDPVGDTQYF

j_gene: TRBJ1-5
abundance: NA
v_gene: TRBV9
d_gene: NA
len: 16
CDR3nt: TGTGCCAGCAGCGCAGTAGACCAAGACCCTTCGCAGCCCCAGCATTTT
CDR3aa: CASSAVDQDPSQPQHF

j_gene: TRBJ2-7
abundance: few
v_gene: TRBV27
d_gene: TRBD1
len: 13
CDR3nt: TGTGCCAGCAGTTTAGACAGGGAGCACGAGCAGTACTTC
CDR3aa: CASSLDREHEQYF

j_gene: TRBJ2-7
abundance: NA
v_gene: TRBV29-1
d_gene: TRBD1
len: 14
CDR3nt: TGCAGCGTTGCCCGTGGACAGGGGGGGAACGAGCAGTACTTC
CDR3aa: CSVARGQGGNEQYF

j_gene: TRBJ2-3
abundance: NA
v_gene: TRBV10-3
d_gene: NA
len: 13
CDR3nt: TGTGCCATCAGTGATACCAACACAGATACGCAGTATTTT
CDR3aa: CAISDTNTDTQYF

j_gene: TRBJ2-5
abundance: NA
v_gene: TRBV11-2
d_gene: NA
len: 14
CDR3nt: TGTGCCAGCAGCCATTCGTACTTCCAAGAGACCCAGTACTTC
CDR3aa: CASSHSYFQETQYF

j_gene: TRBJ2-6
abundance: NA
v_gene: TRBV27
d_gene: NA
len: 14
CDR3nt: TGTGCCAGCAGGGGGTTCTCTGGGGCCAACGTCCTGACTTTC
CDR3aa: CASRGFSGANVLTF

j_gene: TRBJ1-1
abundance: NA
v_gene: TRBV28
d_gene: NA
len: 14
CDR3nt: TGTGCCAGCAGTTTGCGGGCCCGGCGTACTGAAGCTTTCTTT
CDR3aa: CASSLRARRTEAFF

j_gene: TRBJ2-1
abundance: few
v_gene: TRBV27
d_gene: TRBD2
len: 16
CDR3nt: TGTGCCAGCAGTGGGAAAGCTAGCGGAGCTTACAATGAGCAGTTCTTC
CDR3aa: CASSGKASGAYNEQFF

j_gene: TRBJ2-4
abundance: NA
v_gene: TRBV7-2
d_gene: NA
len: 13
CDR3nt: TGTGCCAGCAGCTCTAGGGGGAGCAACATTCAGTACTTC
CDR3aa: CASSSRGSNIQYF

j_gene: TRBJ2-1
abundance: NA
v_gene: TRBV18
d_gene: NA
len: 19
CDR3nt: TGTGCCAGCTCACCAATAGATGGGATTACGGCGGGGGCCGTCAATGAGCAGTTCTTC
CDR3aa: CASSPIDGITAGAVNEQFF

j_gene: TRBJ1-1
abundance: NA
v_gene: TRBV7-9
d_gene: NA
len: 14
CDR3nt: TGTGCCAGCAGCTCGACACCCCCGATGGCTGAAGCTTTCTTT
CDR3aa: CASSSTPPMAEAFF

j_gene: TRBJ2-5
abundance: NA
v_gene: TRBV6-5
d_gene: TRBD2
len: 15
CDR3nt: TGTGCCAGCAGTAGGGGACTAGCGGGCTTAGAGACCCAGTACTTC
CDR3aa: CASSRGLAGLETQYF

j_gene: TRBJ1-4
abundance: many
v_gene: TRBV5-6
d_gene: NA
len: 18
CDR3nt: TGTGCCAGCAGCTCGACTAGACTAACCGCGAGGTGGAATGAAAAACTGTTTTTT
CDR3aa: CASSSTRLTARWNEKLFF

j_gene: TRBJ2-2
abundance: few
v_gene: TRBV7-3
d_gene: TRBD2
len: 16
CDR3nt: TGTGCCAGCAGCTCGGGACTAGCGGGGCTATCAGGGGAGCTGTTTTTT
CDR3aa: CASSSGLAGLSGELFF

j_gene: TRBJ2-1
abundance: once
v_gene: TRBV11-2
d_gene: NA
len: 15
CDR3nt: TGTGCCAGCAGCTTAACCGCCTCCCCCTACAATGAGCAGTTCTTC
CDR3aa: CASSLTASPYNEQFF

j_gene: TRBJ2-5
abundance: NA
v_gene: TRBV2
d_gene: NA
len: 11
CDR3nt: TGTGCCAGCAGGTACACATGGACCCAGTACTTC
CDR3aa: CASRYTWTQYF

j_gene: TRBJ2-5
abundance: NA
v_gene: TRBV20-1
d_gene: TRBD1
len: 13
CDR3nt: TGCAGTGCTACCTCCAGGGGGCGAGAGACCCAGTACTTC
CDR3aa: CSATSRGRETQYF

j_gene: TRBJ2-3
abundance: NA
v_gene: TRBV12-5
d_gene: NA
len: 17
CDR3nt: TGTGCTAGTGGTTTGGTATTGTCGGGGGATAGCACAGATACGCAGTATTTT
CDR3aa: CASGLVLSGDSTDTQYF